A selection of T cell receptor beta chains follows, all from one sample in a study of identical twins. MiXCR was run by TCRdb on the 5' RACE reads, yielding one entry per CDR3 protein. This table has 500,000 to 650,000 distinct CDR3 sequences, 7.1% appearing once. In addition, the sample was reused for a study of yellow fever vaccine responses in identical twins.

The sequencing input was PBMCs. The receptors derive from a young woman in good health. Both conserved end residues are part of each CDR3. The D gene is left open where the match is weak. Rows may omit the clone size; those that give it use once, few, many or a size class.

many | TRBJ1-5 | TRBD1 | TRBV28 | TGTGCCAGCAGATCCGGGACAGGCGTTATTAGCAATCAGCCCCAGCATTTT | CASRSGTGVISNQPQHF
NA | TRBJ2-1 | TRBD2 | TRBV12-3/TRBV12-4 | TGTGCCAGCAGTTTGAGACTAGCGGGAGGGGAAGTGGGCTACAATGAGCAGTTCTTC | CASSLRLAGGEVGYNEQFF
NA | TRBJ2-2 | TRBD1 | TRBV6-1 | TGTGCCAGCAGAGAACCAGACAGGGCGGGCGGGGAGCTGTTTTTT | CASREPDRAGGELFF
many | TRBJ2-3 | NA | TRBV27 | TGTGCCAGCAGTAATGGGATCACAGATACGCAGTATTTT | CASSNGITDTQYF
few | TRBJ2-1 | NA | TRBV7-9 | TGTGCCAGCAGCTTAGCGAATCGGGGTGGATCCTACAATGAGCAGTTCTTC | CASSLANRGGSYNEQFF
NA | TRBJ2-1 | TRBD2 | TRBV10-3 | TGTGCCATCAGTGAAGCCAATAGCGGGAGGGCGGAGCAGTTCTTC | CAISEANSGRAEQFF
many | TRBJ1-1 | TRBD1 | TRBV20-1 | TGCAGTGCTAACCCCCCCCCGGGACAGTCCACTGAAGCTTTCTTT | CSANPPPGQSTEAFF
few | TRBJ2-7 | NA | TRBV20-1 | TGCAGTGCGTACTCTAGCGAACCCTCCTACGAGCAGTACTTC | CSAYSSEPSYEQYF
few | TRBJ2-7 | NA | TRBV6-1 | TGTGCCAGCCAGGACTCCTACGAGCAGTACTTC | CASQDSYEQYF
many | TRBJ2-3 | NA | TRBV20-1 | TGCAGTTCCCCCGAAATAGGCGGTGATACGCAGTATTTT | CSSPEIGGDTQYF
NA | TRBJ2-1 | NA | TRBV5-5 | TGTGCCAGCAGCGCAGGGGCGGGGCGATCCTACAATGAGCAGTTCTTC | CASSAGAGRSYNEQFF
few | TRBJ2-3 | TRBD2 | TRBV24-1 | TGTGCCACCAGTGAATTCGAACCGGGACTAGCGGGAGTCGGGGACACAGATACGCAGTATTTT | CATSEFEPGLAGVGDTDTQYF
NA | TRBJ2-1 | TRBD1 | TRBV20-1 | TGCAGTGCTAGAACAGGGACAGGGGAACACAATGAGCAGTTCTTC | CSARTGTGEHNEQFF
many | TRBJ2-2 | NA | TRBV12-3/TRBV12-4 | TGTGCCAGCAGCTACATTTGGCCCTTTTCCGGGGAGCTGTTTTTT | CASSYIWPFSGELFF
few | TRBJ1-3 | NA | TRBV29-1 | TGCAGCGCATGGGGAAACACCATATATTTT | CSAWGNTIYF
NA | TRBJ2-2 | TRBD1 | TRBV29-1 | TGCAGCGCTGTCCAGGGGGCGGACACCGGGGAGCTGTTTTTT | CSAVQGADTGELFF
many | TRBJ2-2 | TRBD2 | TRBV28 | TGTGCCACTATTAGCGGGAGTAACACCGGGGAGCTGTTTTTT | CATISGSNTGELFF
few | TRBJ2-7 | TRBD2 | TRBV7-9 | TGTGCCAGTTCACCAGGTGCGGGGGGTTACGAGCAGTACTTC | CASSPGAGGYEQYF
many | TRBJ2-4 | TRBD2 | TRBV12-3/TRBV12-4 | TGTGCCAGCAGTCCGGCGGGTAGCGGGAGTGTTATCCGGGCCAAAAACATTCAGTACTTC | CASSPAGSGSVIRAKNIQYF
NA | TRBJ2-1 | NA | TRBV5-1 | TGCGCCAGCCGCGCTTCTAGCGACTCTGAGCAGTTCTTC | CASRASSDSEQFF
many | TRBJ2-4 | NA | TRBV5-6 | TGTGCCAGCAGCTCGAGGGGCACCAAAAACATTCAGTACTTC | CASSSRGTKNIQYF
many | TRBJ2-5 | NA | TRBV12-3/TRBV12-4 | TGTGCCAGCAGTTTTCTCCACACTTCGGAGACCCAGTACTTC | CASSFLHTSETQYF
few | TRBJ1-1 | NA | TRBV4-2 | TGTGCCAGCAGCCAAGGGATCCAGATGAACACTGAAGCTTTCTTT | CASSQGIQMNTEAFF
NA | TRBJ2-3 | NA | TRBV7-2 | TGTGCCAGCAGCTTTACATGGGCCGGCACATGGGATACGCAGTATTTT | CASSFTWAGTWDTQYF
NA | TRBJ2-7 | NA | TRBV12-3/TRBV12-4 | TGTGCCAGCAGTTTATCGTCCCCCTACGAGCAGTACTTC | CASSLSSPYEQYF
many | TRBJ2-1 | TRBD2 | TRBV12-3/TRBV12-4 | TGTGCCAGCAGTTTATACTTCCAGCGGGGGGGCACGCAGTTCTTC | CASSLYFQRGGTQFF
many | TRBJ2-7 | NA | TRBV5-1 | TGCGCCAGCAGCTTAAGTACAGATTACCCCTACGAGCAGTACTTC | CASSLSTDYPYEQYF
few | TRBJ2-2 | NA | TRBV7-7 | TGTGCCAGCAGAACGGGGCCCACCGGGGAGCTGTTTTTT | CASRTGPTGELFF
few | TRBJ1-2 | TRBD1 | TRBV5-6 | TGTGCCAGCAGCATTATACAGGGGGCTAACTATGGCTACACCTTC | CASSIIQGANYGYTF
NA | TRBJ2-2 | NA | TRBV19 | TGTGCCAGTAGGTTGGGTCCGGGACTTAGCACCGGGGAGCTGTTTTTT | CASRLGPGLSTGELFF
NA | TRBJ1-4 | NA | TRBV20-1 | TGCAGTGCTCCACGCGGGGGAGTTGGAGAAAAACTGTTTTTT | CSAPRGGVGEKLFF
NA | TRBJ1-2 | NA | TRBV20-1 | TGCAGTGCTAGCCTAACAGCGAGCAGGCCTTCCGATGGCTACACCTTC | CSASLTASRPSDGYTF
NA | TRBJ2-5 | NA | TRBV29-1 | TGCAGCATTGACCGGCTAGCCTGGTACCAAGAGACCCAGTACTTC | CSIDRLAWYQETQYF
many | TRBJ2-3 | NA | TRBV5-1 | TGCGCCAGCAGCCAATCCTCTAGCACAGATACGCAGTATTTT | CASSQSSSTDTQYF
NA | TRBJ2-2 | NA | TRBV10-3 | TGTGCCACCCTCACTGGGACACCGAACACCGGGGAGCTGTTTTTT | CATLTGTPNTGELFF
few | TRBJ2-7 | TRBD1 | TRBV5-1 | TGCGCCAGCAGCCCCACAGGGGGCGACTACGAGCAGTACTTC | CASSPTGGDYEQYF
many | TRBJ1-2 | NA | TRBV5-4 | TGTGCCAGCAGTAACCGAGGACGGGTTAACTATGGCTACACCTTC | CASSNRGRVNYGYTF
NA | TRBJ2-7 | NA | TRBV18 | TGTGCCAGCTCACCCACCGGGGCCCCCTACGAGCAGTACTTC | CASSPTGAPYEQYF
many | TRBJ2-2 | NA | TRBV29-1 | TGCAGCGTTGTGACAGAAGTGAACACCGGGGAGCTGTTTTTT | CSVVTEVNTGELFF
few | TRBJ2-5 | TRBD2 | TRBV20-1 | TGCAGTGCTAGCGGGAGGTCGGAGACCCAGTACTTC | CSASGRSETQYF
many | TRBJ2-5 | TRBD2 | TRBV11-2 | TGTGCCAGCAGCTCGGGCGGGGGGGCCTGGGAGACCCAGTACTTC | CASSSGGGAWETQYF
NA | TRBJ2-2 | TRBD2 | TRBV2 | TGTGCCAGCAGACGCACTAGCGCTTCGAACACCGGGGAGCTGTTTTTT | CASRRTSASNTGELFF
few | TRBJ2-1 | TRBD2 | TRBV28 | TGTGCCAGCAGACCCAGCGGGGGCCAGTACAATGAGCAGTTCTTC | CASRPSGGQYNEQFF
many | TRBJ1-3 | NA | TRBV5-1 | TGCGCCAGCAGCTTGAGTTTCAGCTCTGGAAACACCATATATTTT | CASSLSFSSGNTIYF
NA | TRBJ2-3 | NA | TRBV4-2 | TGTGCCAGCAGCCAATTTGAACCAGATACGCAGTATTTT | CASSQFEPDTQYF
many | TRBJ2-3 | TRBD1 | TRBV3-1 | TGTGCCAGCAGCCAAGGGGACAGACTCACAGATACGCAGTATTTT | CASSQGDRLTDTQYF
NA | TRBJ2-2 | NA | TRBV5-1 | TGCGCCAGCAGCTTGGTGGGCAGGACCAACACCGGGGAGCTGTTTTTT | CASSLVGRTNTGELFF
many | TRBJ2-4 | NA | TRBV6-2/TRBV6-3 | TGTGCCAGCAGTCCCGCGATAGCCAAAAACATTCAGTACTTC | CASSPAIAKNIQYF
few | TRBJ2-3 | TRBD2 | TRBV12-5 | TGTGCTAGTGGTTTAACACGGACTAGCGGGATCACAGATACGCAGTATTTT | CASGLTRTSGITDTQYF
few | TRBJ2-7 | NA | TRBV5-1 | TGCGCCAGCAGCTTGGAGTGGACTCAGATCTACGAGCAGTACTTC | CASSLEWTQIYEQYF
NA | TRBJ1-6 | NA | TRBV2 | TGTGCCAGCCAAAGCTCCTATAATTCACCCCTCCACTTT | CASQSSYNSPLHF
NA | TRBJ1-1 | NA | TRBV5-1 | TGCGCCAGCAGCTTGGTCACAGGGCCCATGAACACTGAAGCTTTCTTT | CASSLVTGPMNTEAFF
few | TRBJ2-2 | NA | TRBV7-2 | TGTGCCAGCAGCTTAGCGTCCCCAGGGGCTGGCGGGGAGCTGTTTTTT | CASSLASPGAGGELFF
NA | TRBJ2-5 | TRBD2 | TRBV15 | TGTGCCACCAGCAGAGAGGGACTAGCGGGACACCAAGAGACCCAGTACTTC | CATSREGLAGHQETQYF
few | TRBJ1-1 | NA | TRBV29-1 | TGCAGCGTTGAAGGTGGGGAATTCACTGAAGCTTTCTTT | CSVEGGEFTEAFF
many | TRBJ2-1 | TRBD1 | TRBV24-1 | TGTGCCACCAGTGATTCCGGGACAGGGGACACCTACTCCTACAATGAGCAGTTCTTC | CATSDSGTGDTYSYNEQFF
many | TRBJ1-1 | NA | TRBV12-3/TRBV12-4 | TGTGCCAGCAGTTTAGGGGCATTTGACACTGAAGCTTTCTTT | CASSLGAFDTEAFF
few | TRBJ2-1 | NA | TRBV29-1 | TGCAGCGTTGAAAGAAGGGGGTCCTACAATGAGCAGTTCTTC | CSVERRGSYNEQFF
few | TRBJ2-3 | TRBD2 | TRBV2 | TGTGCCAATGATGGGCTAGCGGGGACAGATACGCAGTATTTT | CANDGLAGTDTQYF